A single sample gave rise to the 13 T cell receptor beta chains below, sequenced in a study of shared clonotypes between healthy human individuals. The data were produced by immunoSEQ multiplex PCR, yet TCRdb's version contains in-frame clones alone and is incomplete. The table lists around 1,100,000 clones, approximately 77% of them singletons. Sequenced material: memory CD4+ T cells from PBMCs. Subset noted: CD45RA-negative fraction. Receptors originate from a man younger than 35 in good health. Some clones in this sample may be carry-over from other donors' samples.

This sequence joins TRBV2 and TRBJ2-1; 7 bases are shared with TRBD1. The V gene end was trimmed by 6 bases and the J gene end by 6 bases; junction bases not matched to a gene: 14. Germline V gene sequence: CDR1 SNHLY, CDR2 FYNNEI. This CDR3 comprises 16 residues. The CDR3 region has the DNA TGTGCCAGCAGACAAGCGCCGACTCCAGGGGGCAATGAGCAGTTCTTC. Its protein product is CASRQAPTPGGNEQFF.

The chain has TRBV5-6 and TRBJ1-2, with 7 bases that match TRBD1. Germline V gene lookup returns CDR1 SGHDT and CDR2 YYEEEE. Unmatched junction bases numbered 9, after V lost 0 bases and J lost 10 bases. The CDR3 sequence is 14 residues long. CDR3 region: CASSLDPGTVVYTF. The CDR3 nucleotides are TGTGCCAGCAGCTTGGACCCCGGGACAGTGGTCTACACCTTC. Looking up the rest from reference TRBV5-6 and TRBJ1-2 gives the full variable domain: DAGVTQSPTHLIKTRGQQVTLRCSPKSGHDTVSWYQQALGQGPQFIFQYYEEEERQRGNFPDRFSGHQFPNYSSELNVNALLLGDSALYLCASSLDPGTVVYTFGSGTRLTVV.

The gene calls are TRBV29-1 and TRBJ2-3; TRBD1 is a possible D gene (6 bases). The CDR3 is 15 residues long. Germline V CDR1 and CDR2: SQVTM, ANQGSEA. The V end lost 2 bases, the J end lost 1 base, and 13 bases lay between the germline ends. The CDR3 loop is CSVESPPGGTDTQYF. The CDR3, as DNA: TGCAGCGTTGAATCTCCTCCAGGGGGCACAGATACGCAGTATTTT.

The J gene is TRBJ2-5, the V gene TRBV7-9; D gene uncertain. The CDR3 contains 14 residues. The germline V and J ends were trimmed by 1 base and 4 bases, with 10 bases remaining between them. Looked up from germline, CDR1 is SEHNR and CDR2 is FQNEAQ (reference sequence). CDR3: CASSLVGTGETQYF. The CDR3 DNA sequence: TGTGCCAGCAGCTTAGTTGGTACCGGAGAGACCCAGTACTTC.

The chain joins TRBV7-8 to TRBJ1-4; D gene uncertain. Germline CDR1 SGHVS, CDR2 FQNEAQ. Trimming took off 5 bases at V and 0 bases at J, with 10 bases between the two ends. The CDR3 sequence is 15 residues long. For the CDR3, the DNA is TGTGCCAGCAGCCGGCAGCCTGCAACTAATGAAAAACTGTTTTTT. It codes for CASSRQPATNEKLFF.

This chain joins TRBV5-4 and TRBJ2-1; D remains ambiguous. This CDR3 has 14 amino acids. Germline CDR1 and CDR2: SGHNT and YYREEE (reference sequence). Trimming shortened V by 2 bases and J by 2 bases, and 8 bases separated the two germline ends. The CDR3 loop is CASSFSAAYNEQFF. CDR3 in DNA: TGTGCCAGCAGCTTTTCGGCTGCCTACAATGAGCAGTTCTTC.

J is TRBJ2-1 and V is TRBV2; 9 nucleotides align to TRBD1. There are 16 residues in the CDR3. The trim removed 4 bases at V and 1 base at J, leaving 5 bases unmatched. Looked up from germline, CDR1 is SNHLY and CDR2 is FYNNEI. The CDR3 region has the DNA TGTGCCAGCAGTGGCGGACAGGGGCCATCCTACAATGAGCAGTTCTTC. Translated: CASSGGQGPSYNEQFF. Full variable domain (remainder filled in from reference TRBV2 and TRBJ2-1): EPEVTQTPSHQVTQMGQEVILRCVPISNHLYFYWYRQILGQKVEFLVSFYNNEISEKSEIFDDQFSVERPDGSNFTLKIRSTKLEDSAMYFCASSGGQGPSYNEQFFGPGTRLTVL.

J is TRBJ2-5 and V is TRBV29-1, with a possible D match to TRBD2 (5 bases). The ends were cut back, 5 bases at V and 11 bases at J, with 27 bases in the middle. The CDR3 extends over 15 amino acids. The germline V gene encodes CDR1 SQVTM and CDR2 ANQGSEA. The CDR3 nucleotides are TGCAGCGTTCCCCGGACGCAGGCTGGGCTCGGGGAGCAGTACTTC. Protein sequence: CSVPRTQAGLGEQYF.

V is TRBV9 and J is TRBJ2-1; D possibly corresponds to TRBD2 (5 bases). V shed 4 bases and J shed 9 bases, with 14 bases lying between them. Germline loops: CDR1 SGDLS, CDR2 YYNGEE. CDR3 size: 13 residues. In nucleotides, the CDR3 is TGTGCCAGCAGCTCCCCCGACGCGGGTGAGCAGTTCTTC. It yields the protein CASSSPDAGEQFF.

This chain links TRBV28 with TRBJ2-5; D ambiguous. This CDR3 has 14 residues. V gave up 4 bases and J gave up 4 bases, with 13 bases separating them. The germline V gene has CDR1 MDHEN and CDR2 SYDVKM. The CDR3 spells CASSSATWPETQYF. The CDR3 nucleotides are TGTGCCAGCAGTTCTGCGACCTGGCCAGAGACCCAGTACTTC.

This clone occurred a few times. The rearrangement uses TRBV9 and TRBJ2-7, with D possibly being TRBD1 (6 bases). The CDR3 totals 15 residues. Germline V gene lookup returns CDR1 SGDLS and CDR2 YYNGEE. With 0 bases removed from V and 1 base from J, the gap between germline ends came to 11 bases. The chain's CDR3 is CASSVGPDRSYEQYF. As DNA, the CDR3 is TGTGCCAGCAGCGTAGGCCCGGACAGATCCTACGAGCAGTACTTC.

The V call is TRBV5-1, the J call TRBJ2-3; the match to TRBD2 covers 10 bases. This CDR3 has 16 amino acids. J was trimmed by 2 bases and V by 7 bases; bases with no gene match: 10. CDR1 SGHRS and CDR2 YFSETQ come from the germline V gene. The DNA of the CDR3 is TGCGCCAGCCGCAAAACTAGCGGGGCGATCACAGATACGCAGTATTTT. Amino acids: CASRKTSGAITDTQYF. The complete variable domain, with remaining parts taken from reference TRBV5-1 and TRBJ2-3, reads KAGVTQTPRYLIKTRGQQVTLSCSPISGHRSVSWYQQTPGQGLQFLFEYFSETQRNKGNFPGRFSGRQFSNSRSEMNVSTLELGDSALYLCASRKTSGAITDTQYFGPGTRLTVL.

The V and J genes are TRBV28 and TRBJ1-2; possible D gene TRBD1, 5 bases. From germline, CDR1 is MDHEN and CDR2 SYDVKM. The CDR3 contains 15 residues. V was trimmed by 0 bases and J by 8 bases, leaving 16 bases between them. CDR3 sequence: CASSLWTREVNGYTF. CDR3 DNA sequence: TGTGCCAGCAGTTTATGGACCAGGGAAGTGAACGGCTACACCTTC.